The 4 T cell receptor beta chains presented below share a single source sample, sequenced in a study of beta chain features in type 1 diabetes. Study outcomes and limitations: There was a moderate but significant shortening of TCRB CDR3s in all four CD4+ subsets of Type 1 diabetes patients.

No antigen has been assigned to these receptors. As every portion of the isolated RNA was reverse transcribed, the sequencing read expressed TCRB transcripts. Generated by immunoSEQ multiplex PCR, the TCRdb table keeps only in-frame clones and is missing some. The table lists a few hundred thousand clones, approximately 10% of them singletons. Specimen: naive CD4+ T cells from blood. These TCRs come from a young man with type 1 diabetes.

The rearrangement uses TRBV11-3 and TRBJ2-3; D is unclear. V lost 2 bases and J 6 bases, leaving 12 bases between the germline ends. The V gene's germline CDR1 is SGHNT and CDR2 YENEEA. The CDR3 has 14 residues. CDR3 in amino acids: CASSLNSRRDTQYF. Written as DNA, the CDR3 is TGTGCCAGCAGCTTAAATTCTAGGCGGGATACGCAGTATTTT. The entire variable domain, with the rest obtained from reference TRBV11-3 and TRBJ2-3, is as follows: EAGVVQSPRYKIIEKKQPVAFWCNPISGHNTLYWYLQNLGQGPELLIRYENEEAVDDSQLPKDRFSAERLKGVDSTLKIQPAELGDSAVYLCASSLNSRRDTQYFGPGTRLTVL.

This clone was picked up a small number of times. The chain employs TRBV5-1 and TRBJ2-1, with a tentative D call TRBD2 (5 bases). The CDR3 extends over 14 amino acids. V gave up 3 bases and J gave up 5 bases, with 12 bases separating them. Per the germline V gene, CDR1 is SGHRS and CDR2 is YFSETQ. This CDR3 is CASSSTLGDNEQFF. The CDR3 nucleotides are TGCGCCAGCAGCTCGACCCTGGGAGACAATGAGCAGTTCTTC. The full variable domain, its missing parts supplied by reference TRBV5-1 and TRBJ2-1, is KAGVTQTPRYLIKTRGQQVTLSCSPISGHRSVSWYQQTPGQGLQFLFEYFSETQRNKGNFPGRFSGRQFSNSRSEMNVSTLELGDSALYLCASSSTLGDNEQFFGPGTRLTVL.

This chain connects TRBV7-9 to TRBJ2-3, with D perhaps TRBD1 (5 bases). The CDR3 is 14 residues long. Germline CDR1 reads SEHNR; CDR2 reads FQNEAQ (reference sequence). V was cut by 5 bases and J by 2 bases, with 11 bases left in between. The CDR3 DNA reads TGTGCCAGCAGCGCGAGCAGGGACACAGATACGCAGTATTTT. This encodes CASSASRDTDTQYF.

The chain combines TRBV7-9 with TRBJ2-3, with a possible D match to TRBD2 (6 bases). CDR1 and CDR2 from the germline V gene are SEHNR and FQNEAQ (reference sequence). This CDR3 is 13 amino acids long. Trimming pared 4 bases from V and 3 bases from J, leaving 8 bases between. The CDR3 is CASSWGLTDTQYF. The CDR3, as DNA: TGTGCCAGCAGCTGGGGACTTACAGATACGCAGTATTTT.